This T cell receptor beta chain was profiled in a study of blood T cell repertoires in COVID-19. Study-wide context: Acute-phase and convalescent COVID-19 samples originated in the United States, Italy and Spain. T cells, B-cell-depleted T cells, or PBMCs supplied cDNA or gDNA.

As originally analysed: The authors estimated nucleated cell counts from reference gene primer amplification. Assay: immunoSEQ multiplex PCR; the TCRdb copy retains only in-frame clones and omits some. The V and J calls and clone size are taken from that table; D and trimming were inferred from the DNA. The sample carries 180,000 or so clones, 80% to 90% recorded once. V dropped 0 bases and J dropped 5; count of bases not matched to a gene: 7. CDR3 size: 15 residues. Germline lookup yields CDR1 SGHNT and CDR2 YYREEE (reference sequence). The TCR was taken from a woman between 45 and 60 years old with acute or convalescent COVID-19. The sequenced sample was peripheral blood. The chain combines TRBV5-4 with TRBJ2-5; 7 bases map to TRBD2. The CDR3 coding sequence is TGTGCCAGCAGCTTGGGAGCGAGCGGGGTGGAGACCCAGTACTTC. Protein sequence: CASSLGASGVETQYF.